The 27 T cell receptor beta chains below all came from one sample that was sequenced in a study of high-grade serous ovarian cancer treatment subgroups. Tumor samples were taken before definitive surgery or chemotherapy. The method was immunoSEQ multiplex PCR; TCRdb's version includes in-frame clones alone and lacks a portion of them. The sample includes 1,500 to 2,000 clones, around 79% seen only once; the top ten take about two fifths. Sequenced sample: tumor tissue. These receptors were collected from a human donor with high-grade serous ovarian cancer.

This clone occurred a few times. The rearrangement links TRBV9 to TRBJ2-1; D might be TRBD2 (6 bases). The CDR3 consists of 15 residues. Germline lookup yields CDR1 SGDLS and CDR2 YYNGEE. V was trimmed by 0 bases and J by 4 bases, leaving 11 bases between them. As DNA, the CDR3 is TGTGCCAGCAGCGTAGAGGGAGGTAGTTACAATGAGCAGTTCTTC. The encoded protein is CASSVEGGSYNEQFF.

CDR3 sequence: CASSQTGTEAFF. The CDR3 nucleotides read TGCGCCAGCAGCCAAACCGGGACAGAAGCTTTCTTT. The chain carries TRBV5-2 and TRBJ1-1; the D call in the table, TRBD1, was not verified against the DNA. TRBV5-2 is reported as a pseudogene. The CDR3 loop spans 12 amino acids.

V is TRBV29-1 and J is TRBJ1-3; weak D call: TRBD1 (6 bases). The CDR3 spans 14 residues. V gave up 7 bases and J gave up 2 bases, with 15 bases separating them. Germline CDR1 SQVTM, CDR2 ANQGSEA. The CDR3 is CSARDRLTGNTIYF. The CDR3 DNA reads as TGCAGCGCCCGTGACAGGCTTACTGGAAACACCATATATTTT.

The chain uses TRBV30 and TRBJ1-5, with D perhaps matching TRBD1 (5 bases). In germline, CDR1 is GTSNPN, CDR2 SVGIG (reference sequence). This CDR3 is 13 amino acids long. V dropped 2 bases and J dropped 8 bases, with 13 bases sitting between them. The CDR3 sequence is CAWSQGFKEPQHF. The CDR3 DNA is TGTGCCTGGAGTCAGGGTTTTAAGGAGCCCCAGCATTTT.

V is TRBV23-1 and J is TRBJ2-7; 7 bases agree with TRBD1. TRBV23-1 is an ORF for which the function is uncertain. The ends lost 0 bases at V and 4 bases at J; junction bases unmatched: 3. This CDR3 spans 14 amino acids. This CDR3 is CASSQSDRAYEQYF. As DNA, the CDR3 is TGCGCCAGCAGTCAATCCGACAGGGCGTACGAGCAGTACTTC.

The rearrangement links TRBV7-2 to TRBJ2-1; tentatively, D is TRBD1 (5 bases). The CDR3 sequence is 13 residues long. V was trimmed by 6 bases and J by 3 bases, leaving 9 bases between them. CDR1 is SGHTA, CDR2 FQGNSA, per germline. The chain's CDR3 is CASSFDSYNEQFF. CDR3 sequence (DNA): TGTGCCAGCAGTTTTGACAGCTACAATGAGCAGTTCTTC.

This clone was observed a single time. The chain recombines TRBV7-2 with TRBJ2-5; D is unclear. Germline CDR1 SGHTA, CDR2 FQGNSA. V lost 0 bases to trimming and J lost 1 base, with 15 bases between them. The CDR3 covers 17 residues. The CDR3 sequence: CASSLALKGAAQETQYF. CDR3 DNA: TGTGCCAGCAGCTTAGCGCTAAAGGGTGCCGCCCAAGAGACCCAGTACTTC.

The chain is built from TRBV9 and TRBJ1-4; D is uncertain. The CDR3 extends over 17 amino acids. V was pared by 0 bases and J by 5 bases, with 17 bases between. The germline CDR1 and CDR2 sequences are SGDLS and YYNGEE. The CDR3 coding sequence is TGTGCCAGCAGCGTAGGTCCCAACCAAAATTCGAATGAAAAACTGTTTTTT. Its translation is CASSVGPNQNSNEKLFF.

The chain is built from TRBV4-3 and TRBJ2-7; unclear D gene. Germline-derived CDR1 and CDR2 are LGHNA and YSLEER. The CDR3 runs 13 residues. V was clipped by 6 bases and J by 7 bases, with 16 bases between them. CDR3 region: CASSNGAVGEQYF. The CDR3 nucleotides are TGCGCCAGCAGTAATGGAGCCGTGGGGGAGCAGTACTTC.

This chain links TRBV19 with TRBJ2-3; D not certain. The germline V and J ends were trimmed by 0 bases and 6 bases, with 10 bases remaining between them. The CDR3 has 14 residues. Germline V lookup: CDR1 LNHDA, CDR2 SQIVND (reference sequence). The CDR3 bases are TGTGCCAGTAGTATAGACTCACAGAGGGATACGCAGTATTTT. It yields the protein CASSIDSQRDTQYF.

The rearrangement joins TRBV27 to TRBJ1-1; perhaps TRBD1 as D (6 bases). V lost 4 bases and J lost 1, with 13 bases in between. The CDR3 covers 15 residues. Per germline, CDR1 MNHEY and CDR2 SMNVEV (reference sequence). The CDR3 spells CASSSIGGSNTEAFF. Here the CDR3 DNA reads TGTGCCAGCAGTTCCATAGGGGGATCGAACACTGAAGCTTTCTTT.

The V and J genes are TRBV28 and TRBJ2-7; 9 positions match TRBD2. The junction had 7 bases not matched to a gene; V was cut back by 7 bases and J by 3 bases. There are 14 residues in the CDR3. Germline values: CDR1 MDHEN, CDR2 SYDVKM. The CDR3: CASNNSGGRYEQYF. The CDR3 DNA is TGTGCCAGCAACAATAGCGGGGGACGCTACGAGCAGTACTTC.

This chain links TRBV10-2 with TRBJ2-5, with TRBD2 identical over 10 bases. In germline, CDR1 is WSHSY, CDR2 SAAADI. The CDR3 is made up of 18 amino acids. V trimming: 7 bases; J trimming: 0 bases; junction bases outside the gene matches: 14. CDR3 region: CASKKGLAVPVYQETQYF. The CDR3 bases are TGCGCCAGCAAGAAAGGACTAGCGGTCCCGGTGTACCAAGAGACCCAGTACTTC.

The V gene is TRBV5-4, the J gene TRBJ2-2; a weak D match, TRBD2 (6 bases). Trimming left V 4 bases short and J 3 bases short, with 13 bases between. CDR3 length: 15 amino acids. Germline values: CDR1 SGHNT, CDR2 YYREEE (reference sequence). The CDR3 protein is CASSPTWGDTGELFF. The CDR3 nucleotides are TGTGCCAGCAGCCCGACTTGGGGGGACACCGGGGAGCTGTTTTTT.

V is TRBV9 and J is TRBJ2-1; no firm D call. Per the germline V gene, CDR1 is SGDLS and CDR2 is YYNGEE. This CDR3 has 13 amino acids. V was shortened by 4 bases and J by 8 bases, with 13 bases between the two germline ends. The CDR3 region has the DNA TGTGCCAGCAGCTTGGGTTCTATGGATGAGCAGTTCTTC. Protein product: CASSLGSMDEQFF.

The chain employs TRBV9 and TRBJ2-7; weak D call: TRBD2 (5 bases). Germline V gene data show CDR1 as SGDLS and CDR2 as YYNGEE. The CDR3 extends over 15 amino acids. Trimming took off 0 bases at V and 4 bases at J, with 14 bases between the two ends. The chain's CDR3 is CASSVDYGGLYEQYF. In DNA, the CDR3 is TGTGCCAGCAGCGTAGATTACGGAGGCTTATACGAGCAGTACTTC.

This chain joins TRBV7-9 and TRBJ2-1, with D tentatively TRBD1 (6 bases). The length of the CDR3 is 15 residues. Germline V CDR1 and CDR2: SEHNR, FQNEAQ (reference sequence). The germline V and J ends were trimmed by 5 bases and 3 bases, with 14 bases remaining between them. The CDR3 DNA sequence: TGTGCCAGCAGCGTCGACAGGAGTGGCTACAATGAGCAGTTCTTC. It encodes CASSVDRSGYNEQFF.

The V call is TRBV7-2, the J call TRBJ2-1; D unclear. This CDR3 region has 13 residues. Trimming left V 6 bases short and J 4 bases short, with 10 bases between. Germline V gene sequence: CDR1 SGHTA, CDR2 FQGNSA. The DNA for the CDR3 is TGTGCCAGCAGTCAGGTAGCATACAATGAGCAGTTCTTC. Translating gives CASSQVAYNEQFF.

This clone occurred a few times. V usage is TRBV7-2 and J usage is TRBJ1-1; 10 bases are shared with TRBD1. The germline gives CDR1 SGHTA, CDR2 FQGNSA. The junction had 4 bases not matched to a gene; V was cut back by 5 bases and J by 1 base. The CDR3 covers 15 residues. For the CDR3, the DNA is TGTGCCAGCAGCCCAAGACAGGGGGCGAACACTGAAGCTTTCTTT. Protein product: CASSPRQGANTEAFF.

The gene calls are TRBV4-1 and TRBJ2-5; D assignment may be TRBD1 or TRBD2 (7 bases each). Germline loops: CDR1 MGHRA, CDR2 YSYEKL. The V end lost 4 bases, the J end lost 5 bases, and 17 bases lay between the germline ends. CDR3 length equals 15 residues. Written as DNA, the CDR3 is TGCGCCAGCAGCCGCGGGGAGGGGGCACGGGAGACCCAGTACTTC. This gives the protein CASSRGEGARETQYF.

The gene calls are TRBV19 and TRBJ1-6; 7 nucleotides align to TRBD1. CDR3 length equals 16 residues. The germline gives CDR1 LNHDA, CDR2 SQIVND (reference sequence). J lost 0 bases, V lost 6 bases, and 5 bases had no gene match. The CDR3 is CASRTGAYSYNSPLHF. The CDR3 DNA follows: TGTGCCAGTAGAACAGGGGCCTACTCCTATAATTCACCCCTCCACTTT. Full variable domain (missing parts from reference TRBV19 and TRBJ1-6): DGGITQSPKYLFRKEGQNVTLSCEQNLNHDAMYWYRQDPGQGLRLIYYSQIVNDFQKGDIAEGYSVSREKKESFPLTVTSAQKNPTAFYLCASRTGAYSYNSPLHFGNGTRLTVT.

This rearrangement joins TRBV19 to TRBJ2-5; D could derive from TRBD1 or TRBD2 (5 bases each). Between the trimmed V and J ends, which lost 5 bases and 1 base, there was a span of 14 bases. This CDR3 region has 15 residues. Looked up from germline, CDR1 is LNHDA and CDR2 is SQIVND (reference sequence). For the CDR3, the DNA is TGTGCCAGTAGTCCTCGGGACGGATCCCAAGAGACCCAGTACTTC. Its translation is CASSPRDGSQETQYF.

This rearrangement joins TRBV6-5 to TRBJ1-2; 7 positions match TRBD1. Losses at the gene ends were 5 bases for V and 7 bases for J; bases not matched to a gene: 1. Germline CDR1 and CDR2: MNHEY and SVGAGI. CDR3 length equals 11 residues. The CDR3 DNA reads as TGTGCCAGCAGTGACAGGGTTGGCTACACCTTC. Amino acid sequence: CASSDRVGYTF.

The gene calls are TRBV6-6 and TRBJ2-7; 7 bases match TRBD2. The trim removed 7 bases at V and 7 bases at J, leaving 7 bases unmatched. Per germline, CDR1 MNHNY and CDR2 SVGAGI (reference sequence). The CDR3 has 12 residues. DNA of the CDR3: TGTGCCAGCAACCCGGCCGGGAGGGAGCAGTACTTC. Its translation: CASNPAGREQYF.

The chain is built from TRBV1 and TRBJ1-4. TRBV1 is marked as a pseudogene. The CDR3 is made up of 12 amino acids. CDR3 loop: CASSRGGEKLFF. The CDR3 DNA reads as TGCGCCAGCAGCCGAGGAGGGGAAAAACTGTTTTTT.

V is TRBV30 and J is TRBJ1-2, with 7 bases fitting TRBD1. The CDR3 extends over 14 amino acids. The V and J ends lost 1 base and 4 bases, in that order; junction bases with no gene match: 6. The V gene's germline CDR1 is GTSNPN and CDR2 SVGIG (reference sequence). CDR3 nucleotides: TGTGCCTGGAGTGCCCCGGACAGGATCTATGGCTACACCTTC. This codes for CAWSAPDRIYGYTF.

The rearrangement links TRBV7-2 to TRBJ2-2; D possibly uses TRBD1 or TRBD2 (6 bases each). V gave up 2 bases and J gave up 7 bases, with 11 bases separating them. This CDR3 has 14 amino acids. CDR1 SGHTA and CDR2 FQGNSA come from the germline V gene. CDR3 sequence (DNA): TGTGCCAGCAGCTTACGGGGGCAAGGCGGGGAGCTGTTTTTT. Its protein product is CASSLRGQGGELFF.